This T cell receptor (beta chain) was sequenced for a study of cytomegalovirus exposure and HLA in healthy donors. Findings and limits, study-wide: Accounts indicate the classifier identified cytomegalovirus status with strong specificity and sensitivity.

As to this clone: Antigen unknown.

The PCR employed 60 Vbeta primers together with 13 Jbeta primers. The method was immunoSEQ multiplex PCR; TCRdb's version includes in-frame clones alone and lacks a portion of them. This sample has about 79,000 clones, with 74% found just once. CDR3 length: 14 residues. The germline V gene has CDR1 SGHRS and CDR2 YFSETQ. V lost 7 bases and J lost 1, with 14 bases in between. The TCR originated in a man aged 40-50 years in good health and CMV-seropositive. The rearrangement uses TRBV5-1 and TRBJ1-1; no clear D gene. The specimen sequenced was PBMCs. CDR3 sequence: CASQPAAQNTEAFF. Written as DNA, the CDR3 is TGCGCCAGCCAGCCGGCGGCGCAGAACACTGAAGCTTTCTTT.